The T cell receptor beta chain described here comes from a study of Ad26.COV2.S vaccination and SARS-CoV-2 variants. The table came from immunoSEQ multiplex PCR; TCRdb's copy has only in-frame clones and leaves some out. The top ten hold over 1.3% of the sample, which has hundreds of thousands of clones, 80% to 90% seen once. V was clipped by 3 bases and J by 5 bases, with 16 bases between them. CDR3 length: 15 residues. Germline CDR1 and CDR2: MNHEY and SMNVEV (reference sequence). The treatment was: approximately 18 received Ad26.COV2.S at low or high dose, single or two shots; roughly five received placebo; per-sample allocation not given. The samples were gathered on day 63 after the first injection of vaccine or placebo.

V gene TRBV27 combines with J gene TRBJ1-2; the D is unclear. This sample comprised peripheral blood, obtained in a trial of Ad26.COV2.S vaccine versus placebo. This TCR was recovered from a person between 18 and 59 years old who received the Ad26.COV2.S COVID-19 vaccine or a placebo. Here the CDR3 DNA reads TGTGCCAGCAGTTTGAAGGGTCCCTTGGGGTATGGCTACACCTTC. Translated, it gives CASSLKGPLGYGYTF.